The 14 T cell receptor beta chains below come from one sample, sequenced in a study of T-cell reconstitution after alpha-beta-depleted transplantation in children. Preparation of the TCRbeta library used unique molecular identifiers. TCRdb itself ran the PCR reads through MiXCR, one entry per CDR3 protein. This table holds roughly 200,000 distinct CDR3 sequences, 8.4% found once. The sequencing here drew on PBMCs, mostly from graft donor cells, taken 360 days after TCRalphabeta/CD19-depleted stem cell transplant. All receptors derive from a male patient between 2 and 10 years old who had a stem cell transplant for acute myeloid leukemia, so the T cells may come from the graft donor.

This clonotype came up many times. The rearrangement uses TRBV9 and TRBJ2-2, with D tentatively TRBD2 (6 bases). Trimming took 0 bases from V and 6 from J, leaving 15 bases between them. The CDR3 contains 16 residues. Germline V gives CDR1 SGDLS, CDR2 YYNGEE. As DNA, the CDR3 is TGTGCCAGCAGCGTAGAAGGGACTCTGCTCGCCGGGGAGCTGTTTTTT. This encodes CASSVEGTLLAGELFF.

This clonotype has at least ten counts. This sequence joins TRBV6-2 or TRBV6-3 and TRBJ2-3, with a tentative D call TRBD2 (6 bases). Trimming shortened V by 0 bases and J by 0 bases, and 10 bases separated the two germline ends. The germline gives CDR1 MNHEY, CDR2 SVGEGT. The CDR3 has 16 residues. This chain's CDR3 is CASSYSGLRSTDTQYF. CDR3 DNA sequence: TGTGCCAGCAGTTACTCAGGACTACGAAGCACAGATACGCAGTATTTT.

V gene TRBV27 combines with J gene TRBJ1-3; no definite D call. This CDR3 spans 16 amino acids. With 4 bases removed from V and 0 bases from J, the gap between germline ends came to 13 bases. Germline V gene lookup returns CDR1 MNHEY and CDR2 SMNVEV (reference sequence). The CDR3 coding sequence is TGTGCCAGCAGTTCTAGGGCCCCGAGCTCTGGAAACACCATATATTTT. Translating gives CASSSRAPSSGNTIYF.

This chain links TRBV5-1 with TRBJ1-5; 9 bases are shared with TRBD1. This CDR3 is 15 amino acids long. Germline CDR1 and CDR2: SGHRS and YFSETQ. With V trimmed by 10 bases and J by 6 bases, 14 bases remained unmatched. The CDR3 loop reads CAGPKGQGPTQPQHF. The CDR3 nucleotides read TGCGCCGGACCGAAGGGACAGGGTCCTACTCAGCCCCAGCATTTT.

This clonotype was detected a few times. The chain links TRBV29-1 to TRBJ1-3; no firm D call. Per the germline V gene, CDR1 is SQVTM and CDR2 is ANQGSEA. CDR3 size: 12 residues. V gave up 4 bases and J gave up 3 bases, with 7 bases separating them. The CDR3 sequence: CSVASVGNTIYF. The CDR3 DNA reads TGCAGCGTTGCGTCCGTTGGAAACACCATATATTTT. Based on the CDR3 plus reference TRBV29-1 and TRBJ1-3, the full variable domain is SAVISQKPSRDICQRGTSLTIQCQVDSQVTMMFWYRQQPGQSLTLIATANQGSEATYESGFVIDKFPISRPNLTFSTLTVSNMSPEDSSIYLCSVASVGNTIYFGEGSWLTVV.

The table lists this clonotype with a few counts. The chain employs TRBV12-3 or TRBV12-4 and TRBJ2-7; 8 bases fit TRBD2. The J segment lost 3 bases and the V segment lost 4 bases, leaving 8 bases of the junction unmatched. This CDR3 has 15 amino acids. The CDR3 reads CASSSQGSGSYEQYF. CDR3 DNA sequence: TGTGCCAGCAGTTCCCAGGGCAGCGGGAGCTACGAGCAGTACTTC.

A few counts support this clonotype. The chain is built from TRBV11-3 and TRBJ2-1; D remains ambiguous. Trimming took off 6 bases at V and 5 bases at J, with 11 bases between the two ends. The CDR3 has 13 residues. Germline loops: CDR1 SGHNT, CDR2 YENEEA. CDR3 protein: CASSRDGNNEQFF. CDR3 coding DNA: TGTGCCAGCAGTCGAGATGGAAACAATGAGCAGTTCTTC.

There are many counts of this clonotype. The J gene is TRBJ2-7, the V gene TRBV10-3, with TRBD2 matching 8 bases. The V gene's germline CDR1 is ENHRY and CDR2 SYGVKD. CDR3 length: 18 residues. V lost 0 bases to trimming and J lost 2 bases; unmatched junction nucleotides: 12. CDR3: CAISESNGRAYRTYEQYF. The CDR3 coding sequence is TGTGCCATCAGTGAGTCGAACGGGAGGGCTTATCGTACCTACGAGCAGTACTTC.

This clonotype was picked up many times. V gene TRBV5-1 combines with J gene TRBJ2-1; D unresolved. Looked up from germline, CDR1 is SGHRS and CDR2 is YFSETQ. V was pared by 2 bases and J by 6 bases, with 9 bases between. The CDR3 is 13 amino acids. The CDR3 bases are TGCGCCAGCAGCTTTGCCCTCCCCAATGAGCAGTTCTTC. Encoded protein: CASSFALPNEQFF. Using reference TRBV5-1 and TRBJ2-1 for the parts outside the CDR3, the full variable domain is KAGVTQTPRYLIKTRGQQVTLSCSPISGHRSVSWYQQTPGQGLQFLFEYFSETQRNKGNFPGRFSGRQFSNSRSEMNVSTLELGDSALYLCASSFALPNEQFFGPGTRLTVL.

Many counts were recorded for this clonotype. V and J are TRBV7-2 and TRBJ2-1; D may be TRBD1 or TRBD2 (5 bases each). There are 16 residues in the CDR3. CDR1 is SGHTA, CDR2 FQGNSA, per germline. Between the trimmed V and J ends, which lost 6 bases and 5 bases, there was a span of 20 bases. The CDR3 is CASSSLLGTLNNEQFF. In DNA, the CDR3 is TGTGCCAGCAGTTCCTTATTGGGGACGCTGAACAATGAGCAGTTCTTC.

This clonotype was found a few times. The chain combines TRBV5-1 with TRBJ2-7, with 8 bases aligning to TRBD2. The junction had 10 bases not matched to a gene; V was cut back by 0 bases and J by 5 bases. The CDR3 spans 16 residues. CDR1 is SGHRS, CDR2 YFSETQ, per germline. The CDR3 sequence is CASSLASGSGTDEQYF. As DNA, the CDR3 is TGCGCCAGCAGCTTGGCCAGCGGGAGCGGGACGGACGAGCAGTACTTC.

The chain employs TRBV5-1 and TRBJ1-1; D gene uncertain. The CDR3 consists of 13 residues. V was shortened by 3 bases and J by 6 bases, with 12 bases between the two germline ends. Germline loops: CDR1 SGHRS, CDR2 YFSETQ. CDR3 amino acids: CASSSTGRSEAFF. The CDR3 DNA sequence: TGCGCCAGCAGCTCTACCGGTCGGTCTGAAGCTTTCTTT. Full variable domain (remainder filled in from reference TRBV5-1 and TRBJ1-1): KAGVTQTPRYLIKTRGQQVTLSCSPISGHRSVSWYQQTPGQGLQFLFEYFSETQRNKGNFPGRFSGRQFSNSRSEMNVSTLELGDSALYLCASSSTGRSEAFFGQGTRLTVV.

The chain employs TRBV18 and TRBJ1-2, with D uncertain. The germline V gene has CDR1 KGHSH and CDR2 LQKENI. V lost 1 base to trimming and J lost 0 bases, with 6 bases between them. The CDR3 runs 14 residues. The DNA for the CDR3 is TGTGCCAGCTCACCACTCGAGGCTAACTATGGCTACACCTTC. Translation: CASSPLEANYGYTF.

The chain recombines TRBV20-1 with TRBJ1-2, with 8 nucleotides matching TRBD1. The junction had 7 bases not matched to a gene; V was cut back by 5 bases and J by 5 bases. The CDR3 contains 13 residues. Germline V CDR1 and CDR2: DFQATT, SNEGSKA (reference sequence). In DNA form, the CDR3 reads TGCAGTGCTCCCCAACAGGGGGGATATGGCTACACCTTC. Translation: CSAPQQGGYGYTF.